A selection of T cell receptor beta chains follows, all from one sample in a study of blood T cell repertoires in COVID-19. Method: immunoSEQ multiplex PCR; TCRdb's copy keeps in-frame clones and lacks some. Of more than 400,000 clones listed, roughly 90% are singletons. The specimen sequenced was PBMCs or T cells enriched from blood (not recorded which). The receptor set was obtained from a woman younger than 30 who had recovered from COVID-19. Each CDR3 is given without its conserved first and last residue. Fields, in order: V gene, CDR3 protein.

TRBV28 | ASSLLTGGSYNSPLH
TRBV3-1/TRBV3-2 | ASSPAGARTDTQY
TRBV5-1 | ASSPDGVTGSNYGYT
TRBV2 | ATQSTGQNEKLF
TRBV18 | ASSPLSSYNEQF
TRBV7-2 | ASSSPVGGVSYEQY
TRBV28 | ASSWDSATNEKLF
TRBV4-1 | ASRQQGSGQPQH
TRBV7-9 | ASSTGGENGYT
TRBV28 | ASSLGTGDSSNQPQH
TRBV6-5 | ASSYYATSGEKLF
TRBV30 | AWSSGVSWVYGYT
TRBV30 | AWSVHNPYEQY
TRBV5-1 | ASTYLTGTKAF
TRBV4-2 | ASSQVGGSGGYT
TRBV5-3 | ARSWSPGLGGETQY
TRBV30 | AWSPSGAGATYGYT
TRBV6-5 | ASRAEITDTQY
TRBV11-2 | ASSHTSGGGQETQY
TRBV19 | ASSPDRGGDYEQY
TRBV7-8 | ASSSTGTRQPQH
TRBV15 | ATSRENQGSILNEQF
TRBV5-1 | ASSVQPSENTIY
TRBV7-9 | ASSLGSAAYGYT
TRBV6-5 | ASSLSQGNNYGYT
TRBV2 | ASRPQPTGYYEQY
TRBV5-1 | ASSSTTTGGADGGYT
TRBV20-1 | SASTVAGGIYNEQF
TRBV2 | ASNAGERTDTQY
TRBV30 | AWTGGPIGYT
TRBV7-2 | ASSSSGGTYGYT
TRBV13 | ASSLGRDLTEAF
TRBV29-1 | SVEAISGGEQF
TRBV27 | ASSLGPGGDQPQH
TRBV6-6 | ASSYNKGTRQETQY
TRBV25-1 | ASSESGEVNPEAF
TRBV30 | AWSVDGRGIYT
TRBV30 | AWSVLQVNSPLH